This T cell receptor beta chain was sequenced for a study of blood T cell repertoires in COVID-19. The overall study: PBMCs, B-cell-depleted T cells, or T cells were the source of the cDNA or gDNA that made up the material.

Seattle researchers signed up patients amid active infection and tracked them longitudinally. Original handling: Amplification of reference gene primers provided the estimated nucleated cell counts. Profiling relied on immunoSEQ multiplex PCR, and the TCRdb table lists in-frame clones only, not all of them. The V and J calls and the clone size are those of that table, but D and trimming were determined from the DNA. The table records 300,000 or so clones, approximately 89% of them present only once. This sequence originates from a woman in her 30s with COVID-19, enrolled during active disease. The sample was peripheral blood.

The CDR3 loop reads CASRRDSSYEQYF. CDR3 bases: TGTGCCAGCAGGAGGGACTCCTCCTACGAGCAGTACTTC. The chain uses TRBV3-1 (or the pseudogene TRBV3-2) and TRBJ2-7; TRBD2 might be the D (6 bases). Germline-derived CDR1 and CDR2 are LGHDT and YNNKEL (reference sequence). V was trimmed by 6 bases and J by 0 bases, leaving 9 bases between them. The CDR3 runs 13 residues.